These 27 T cell receptor beta chains came from one sample sequenced in a study of human T cells and chemical hapten exposure. Via MiXCR, TCRdb re-called the RACE reads, giving one row per CDR3 protein. The sample contains 350,000 to 400,000 distinct CDR3 sequences, more than 4.5% of which appear only once. The sample's time point: pre-sensitization, week 0. Documented treatment: therapeutic diphenylcyclopropenone sensitization with weekly scalp DPC. Material: whole blood, obtained in connection with sensitization to the hapten diphenylcyclopropenone (DPC). The receptor set was obtained from a woman between 50 and 59 years old with alopecia areata. Some clones in this sample may be carry-over from other donors' samples.

CDR3 coding DNA: TGTGCCAGCAGCTTAGGCCTAGCGGGAAACATTCAGTACTTC. Protein product: CASSLGLAGNIQYF. V and J are TRBV13 and TRBJ2-4; 8 bases fit TRBD2. The CDR3 extends over 14 amino acids. V was clipped by 0 bases and J by 6 bases; unmatched bases: 1. Germline CDR1 and CDR2: PRHDT and FYEKMQ (reference sequence).

This clonotype was observed a handful of times. The chain uses TRBV7-2 and TRBJ1-5; TRBD1 agrees at 7 bases. In germline, CDR1 is SGHTA, CDR2 FQGNSA. The CDR3 consists of 14 residues. Losses at the gene ends were 2 bases for V and 7 bases for J; bases not matched to a gene: 5. The CDR3: CASSLKGGGQPQHF. The CDR3, as DNA: TGTGCCAGCAGCTTAAAAGGGGGCGGACAGCCCCAGCATTTT.

This clonotype was seen more than once but under ten times. The rearrangement uses TRBV27 and TRBJ1-2; 8 bases are a match to TRBD1. J gave up 1 base and V 5 bases, and 3 bases lay outside the gene matches. CDR1 and CDR2 (germline): MNHEY, SMNVEV (reference sequence). The CDR3 consists of 14 residues. CDR3 in DNA: TGTGCCAGCAGTCAGGGGGCGGTTAACTATGGCTACACCTTC. It translates to CASSQGAVNYGYTF.

This clonotype was seen at least ten times. This chain links TRBV6-6 with TRBJ2-7; D is uncertain. V was pared by 5 bases and J by 7 bases, with 15 bases between. The germline V gene has CDR1 MNHNY and CDR2 SVGAGI (reference sequence). The CDR3 runs 13 residues. CDR3 coding DNA: TGTGCCAGCAGTCTTCCGAAAGTGAGGGAGCAGTACTTC. Translated, it gives CASSLPKVREQYF.

J is TRBJ2-1 and V is TRBV7-2; 13 nucleotides match TRBD2. Per the germline V gene, CDR1 is SGHTA and CDR2 is FQGNSA. The CDR3 sequence is 14 residues long. The ends lost 5 bases at V and 12 bases at J; junction bases unmatched: 7. The CDR3 reads CASSPGLAGDGQFF. The CDR3 coding sequence is TGTGCCAGCAGCCCTGGACTAGCGGGAGACGGGCAGTTCTTC.

The V and J genes are TRBV5-1 and TRBJ1-2; D gene ambiguous. The CDR3 sequence is 15 residues long. V was clipped by 0 bases and J by 3 bases, with 12 bases between them. The germline CDR1 and CDR2 sequences are SGHRS and YFSETQ. The CDR3 bases are TGCGCCAGCAGCTTGGACGGGCTCCAGGACTATGGCTACACCTTC. Amino acid sequence: CASSLDGLQDYGYTF.

The chain recombines TRBV7-9 with TRBJ1-4, with TRBD1 matching over 7 bases. The CDR3 extends over 15 amino acids. Germline lookup yields CDR1 SEHNR and CDR2 FQNEAQ (reference sequence). With V trimmed by 5 bases and J by 3 bases, 6 bases remained unmatched. The CDR3 sequence is CASSRDSQPNEKLFF. For the CDR3, the DNA is TGTGCCAGCAGCCGGGACAGCCAACCTAATGAAAAACTGTTTTTT. The full variable domain, its missing parts supplied by reference TRBV7-9 and TRBJ1-4, is DTGVSQNPRHKITKRGQNVTFRCDPISEHNRLYWYRQTLGQGPEFLTYFQNEAQLEKSRLLSDRFSAERPKGSFSTLEIQRTEQGDSAMYLCASSRDSQPNEKLFFGSGTQLSVL.

This clonotype showed up many times. This chain uses TRBV20-1 with TRBJ2-1; 12 bases align to TRBD2. With 5 bases clipped from V and 10 bases from J, the junction kept 9 bases outside the gene matches. Germline V gene lookup returns CDR1 DFQATT and CDR2 SNEGSKA (reference sequence). This CDR3 has 14 amino acids. The CDR3, as DNA: TGCAGTGCTTTATCCGGGACTAGCGGGCCCGAGCAGTTCTTC. Its translation is CSALSGTSGPEQFF.

This clonotype was picked up a small number of times. The rearrangement uses TRBV6-2 or TRBV6-3 and TRBJ1-4, with no clear D. Trimming pared 2 bases from V and 10 bases from J, leaving 14 bases between. This CDR3 contains 14 residues. Germline V gives CDR1 MNHEY, CDR2 SVGEGT. The CDR3 region has the DNA TGTGCCAGCAGTTACACGTCCGGGAAGCGAAAACTGTTTTTT. This gives the protein CASSYTSGKRKLFF.

This clonotype was observed a handful of times. This clone may be a read error of a much larger clone one base away. The rearrangement joins TRBV7-9 to TRBJ2-2; D remains ambiguous. The germline V gene has CDR1 SEHNR and CDR2 FQNEAQ (reference sequence). The CDR3 is 10 amino acids. V shed 3 bases and J shed 7 bases, with 0 bases lying between them. Written as DNA, the CDR3 is TGTGCCAGCAGCTTCGGGGAGCTGTTTTTT. Amino acid sequence: CASSFGELFF.

In its sample, this clonotype was seen a few times. This chain links TRBV7-6 with TRBJ2-1; a possible D gene is TRBD2 (5 bases). CDR1 is SGHVS, CDR2 FNYEAQ, per germline. The CDR3 contains 13 residues. Trimming shortened V by 4 bases and J by 4 bases, and 8 bases separated the two germline ends. DNA of the CDR3: TGTGCCAGCAGCTCTGACTATTACAATGAGCAGTTCTTC. Its translation is CASSSDYYNEQFF.

The table lists this clonotype with many counts. The V and J genes are TRBV29-1 and TRBJ1-2; D is possibly TRBD1 (6 bases). V was trimmed by 6 bases and J by 3 bases, leaving 14 bases between them. CDR3 length: 13 residues. Germline CDR1 is SQVTM and CDR2 is ANQGSEA. This CDR3 is CSVGEGDYYGYTF. The CDR3, as DNA: TGCAGCGTCGGGGAGGGGGACTACTATGGCTACACCTTC.

This clonotype has ten or more counts. This chain uses TRBV2 with TRBJ2-7, with 9 positions matching TRBD1. In germline, CDR1 is SNHLY, CDR2 FYNNEI. After removal of 8 bases from V and 2 bases from J, the junction contained 7 bases not matched to a gene. The length of the CDR3 is 14 residues. As DNA, the CDR3 is TGTGCCAGCCGCTGGACAGGGGACACCTACGAGCAGTACTTC. Encoded protein: CASRWTGDTYEQYF.

This clonotype was counted many times. CDR3 sequence (DNA): TGCAGTGCTAGCCCCGCTAGCGCAAACACCGGGGAGCTGTTTTTT. Protein: CSASPASANTGELFF. This chain joins TRBV20-1 and TRBJ2-2, with D maybe TRBD2 (6 bases). Per the germline V gene, CDR1 is DFQATT and CDR2 is SNEGSKA (reference sequence). This CDR3 has 15 amino acids. Trimming shortened V by 3 bases and J by 2 bases, and 13 bases separated the two germline ends.

This clonotype was picked up many times. This chain uses TRBV7-9 with TRBJ1-3; D unclear. Germline values: CDR1 SEHNR, CDR2 FQNEAQ (reference sequence). Between the trimmed V and J ends, which lost 7 bases and 5 bases, there was a span of 18 bases. The length of the CDR3 is 15 residues. CDR3 amino acids: CASTIAGSERNTIYF. The CDR3 DNA reads TGTGCCAGCACCATTGCTGGGTCGGAGCGAAACACCATATATTTT.

In this sample, this clonotype turned up a few times. The gene calls are TRBV5-1 and TRBJ1-1; D possibly corresponds to TRBD1 (5 bases). Germline CDR1 is SGHRS and CDR2 is YFSETQ. There are 15 residues in the CDR3. The V end lost 0 bases, the J end lost 3 bases, and 12 bases lay between the germline ends. The CDR3 region has the DNA TGCGCCAGCAGCTTGGGCGTAGGGGTGGACACTGAAGCTTTCTTT. This codes for CASSLGVGVDTEAFF.

In its sample, this clonotype was seen a few times. V and J are TRBV4-1 and TRBJ1-3; D ambiguous. The germline V gene has CDR1 MGHRA and CDR2 YSYEKL. V shed 2 bases and J shed 5 bases, with 10 bases lying between them. The CDR3 totals 14 residues. CDR3 DNA: TGCGCCAGCAGCCAATTGGCAGGTCGAAACACCATATATTTT. Its translation is CASSQLAGRNTIYF.

This clonotype was observed at least ten times. V gene TRBV6-2 or TRBV6-3 combines with J gene TRBJ1-4; D unclear. Per germline, CDR1 MNHEY and CDR2 SVGEGT. The CDR3 covers 14 residues. V lost 6 bases and J lost 8, with 16 bases in between. CDR3 DNA sequence: TGTGCCAGCAGGCCGCGACTTGACGGGGAAAAACTGTTTTTT. Protein product: CASRPRLDGEKLFF.

The rearrangement links TRBV7-8 to TRBJ1-1; D gene ambiguous. The germline V gene has CDR1 SGHVS and CDR2 FQNEAQ. The CDR3 totals 15 residues. V was shortened by 5 bases and J by 2 bases, with 15 bases between the two germline ends. CDR3 coding DNA: TGTGCCAGCAGCAAATCACGCAGCCAAAACACTGAAGCTTTCTTT. This sequence encodes CASSKSRSQNTEAFF.

The sample holds many counts of this clonotype. CDR3 DNA sequence: TGTGCCAGCAGTTTAGGGTCGGTCAGGGGGCAGTTCTTC. Its protein product is CASSLGSVRGQFF. V usage is TRBV12-3 or TRBV12-4 and J usage is TRBJ2-1; perhaps TRBD1 as D (6 bases). The CDR3 covers 13 residues. V was trimmed by 1 base and J by 12 bases, leaving 13 bases between them.

The chain combines TRBV24-1 with TRBJ2-3, with 13 bases fitting TRBD2. With V trimmed by 4 bases and J by 2 bases, 8 bases remained unmatched. CDR1 is KGHDR and CDR2 is SFDVKD in the germline V gene. The CDR3 spans 18 residues. This CDR3 reads CATSELGLAGQHTDTQYF. The CDR3 DNA reads TGTGCCACCAGTGAGCTGGGACTAGCGGGACAACACACAGATACGCAGTATTTT.

This clonotype was detected only a few times. The V gene is TRBV7-6, the J gene TRBJ1-3; the D gene is possibly TRBD1 (6 bases). The length of the CDR3 is 15 residues. Germline V lookup: CDR1 SGHVS, CDR2 FNYEAQ. V gave up 5 bases and J gave up 4 bases, with 15 bases separating them. The CDR3 is CASSRGRGSGNTIYF. CDR3 nucleotides: TGTGCCAGCAGCCGGGGCAGGGGTTCGGGAAACACCATATATTTT.

This clonotype was detected only a few times. The V and J genes are TRBV28 and TRBJ1-4, with a tentative D call TRBD1 (5 bases). Trimming removed 6 bases from V and 8 bases from J, with 16 bases in between. The CDR3 contains 14 residues. From germline, CDR1 is MDHEN and CDR2 SYDVKM. The CDR3, as DNA: TGTGCCAGCAGGGTATCGGGGGGGATAGAAAAACTGTTTTTT. Encoded protein: CASRVSGGIEKLFF.

The sample holds a few counts of this clonotype. The chain is built from TRBV7-9 and TRBJ2-5; maybe TRBD1 (5 bases). The CDR3 has 14 amino acids. Germline CDR1 reads SEHNR; CDR2 reads FQNEAQ (reference sequence). V was clipped by 0 bases and J by 5 bases, with 10 bases between them. The CDR3 region has the DNA TGTGCCAGCAGCTTAGCGATGGGGCGGGAGACCCAGTACTTC. Its translation is CASSLAMGRETQYF.

There are many counts of this clonotype. This chain's CDR3 is CASSPNHYEQYF. CDR3 coding DNA: TGTGCCAGCAGCCCTAACCACTACGAGCAGTACTTC. The V and J genes are TRBV27 and TRBJ2-7; D uncertain. V dropped 6 bases and J dropped 3 bases, with 9 bases sitting between them. Germline V lookup: CDR1 MNHEY, CDR2 SMNVEV (reference sequence). This CDR3 has 12 amino acids.

At least ten counts were recorded for this clonotype. The rearrangement links TRBV28 to TRBJ1-2; 12 positions match TRBD1. The CDR3 has 15 amino acids. Germline CDR1 MDHEN, CDR2 SYDVKM. With V trimmed by 5 bases and J by 2 bases, 3 bases remained unmatched. Here the CDR3 reads CASSGTGGENYGYTF. The CDR3, as DNA: TGTGCCAGCAGTGGGACAGGGGGCGAGAACTATGGCTACACCTTC.

The CDR3 coding sequence is TGTGCCTTAAGAGCCTCTGGGGCCAACGTCCTGACTTTC. This encodes CALRASGANVLTF. This chain joins TRBV30 and TRBJ2-6; D is unclear. This CDR3 comprises 13 residues. The germline V gene has CDR1 GTSNPN and CDR2 SVGIG (reference sequence). The V end was cut by 7 bases, the J end by 0 bases, with 7 bases between.